The 9 T cell receptor beta chains in this list originate from one sample, sequenced in a study of CD8 T cells in Susac syndrome. Random hexamers primed reverse transcription of 0.5 to 1 ug RNA. TCRdb re-called the immunoSEQ multiplex PCR reads through MiXCR, storing one row per CDR3 protein. There are approximately 190,000 distinct CDR3 sequences in the sample; 95% occur only once, and less than 0.2% lies in the top ten. The sample taken for sequencing was CD8+ T cells from PBMCs. The receptors were sampled from a human donor with Susac syndrome.

The J gene is TRBJ2-3, the V gene TRBV20-1, with a tentative D call TRBD2 (5 bases). The V gene's germline CDR1 is DFQATT and CDR2 SNEGSKA (reference sequence). CDR3 length equals 13 residues. The ends were cut back, 4 bases at V and 4 bases at J, with 12 bases in the middle. As DNA, the CDR3 is TGCAGTGCTATCCTACTAGTCCCAGATACGCAGTATTTT. Translated, it gives CSAILLVPDTQYF.

The V call is TRBV24-1, the J call TRBJ2-1; D is perhaps TRBD1 or TRBD2 (5 bases each). The CDR3 loop spans 17 amino acids. Germline V gene sequence: CDR1 KGHDR, CDR2 SFDVKD. Deletions cut 3 bases from V and 5 bases from J, with 19 bases between. In DNA, the CDR3 is TGTGCCACCAGTGATATACCTTTCGGGGTAGGGGACAATGAGCAGTTCTTC. This sequence encodes CATSDIPFGVGDNEQFF.

CDR3 sequence reads: CASSELNTEAFF. In DNA, the CDR3 is TGTGCCAGCAGTGAGTTGAACACTGAAGCTTTCTTT. The V call is TRBV25-1, the J call TRBJ1-1; the D is unclear. This CDR3 comprises 12 residues. The germline V gene encodes CDR1 MGHDK and CDR2 SYGVNS. Trimming removed 3 bases at V and 0 bases at J, with 2 bases between. Looking up the rest from reference TRBV25-1 and TRBJ1-1 gives the full variable domain: EADIYQTPRYLVIGTGKKITLECSQTMGHDKMYWYQQDPGMELHLIHYSYGVNSTEKGDLSSESTVSRIRTEHFPLTLESARPSHTSQYLCASSELNTEAFFGQGTRLTVV.

This chain joins TRBV20-1 and TRBJ2-7, with 10 bases fitting TRBD2. Losses at the gene ends were 7 bases for V and 1 base for J; bases not matched to a gene: 4. The CDR3 loop spans 13 amino acids. Germline V gene sequence: CDR1 DFQATT, CDR2 SNEGSKA (reference sequence). The CDR3 loop is CSVRTSGSYEQYF. The CDR3 region has the DNA TGCAGTGTCCGGACTAGCGGTTCCTACGAGCAGTACTTC.

The chain couples TRBV19 to TRBJ2-5; 9 bases align to TRBD2. The CDR3 contains 15 residues. After removal of 5 bases from V and 0 bases from J, the junction contained 4 bases not matched to a gene. Per germline, CDR1 LNHDA and CDR2 SQIVND (reference sequence). CDR3 sequence: CASSPRTSDQETQYF. Here the CDR3 DNA reads TGTGCCAGTAGTCCGCGGACTAGCGACCAAGAGACCCAGTACTTC. The entire variable domain, with the rest obtained from reference TRBV19 and TRBJ2-5, is as follows: DGGITQSPKYLFRKEGQNVTLSCEQNLNHDAMYWYRQDPGQGLRLIYYSQIVNDFQKGDIAEGYSVSREKKESFPLTVTSAQKNPTAFYLCASSPRTSDQETQYFGPGTRLLVL.

The genes are TRBV9 and TRBJ2-5; a weak D match, TRBD2 (5 bases). The CDR3 covers 14 residues. CDR1 is SGDLS and CDR2 is YYNGEE in the germline V gene. Trimming cost V 7 bases and J 1 base, with 14 bases left between them. CDR3 amino acids: CASSLRGSQETQYF. DNA for the CDR3: TGTGCCAGCTCCCTTCGGGGTAGCCAAGAGACCCAGTACTTC.

V usage is TRBV3-1 and J usage is TRBJ2-7; tentative D call: TRBD2 (6 bases). This CDR3 is built from 16 residues. Germline V gene lookup returns CDR1 LGHDT and CDR2 YNNKEL (reference sequence). Trimming took 0 bases from V and 0 from J, leaving 12 bases between them. The CDR3 region is CASSQEGAGNSYEQYF. CDR3 bases: TGTGCCAGCAGCCAAGAGGGAGCGGGCAACTCCTACGAGCAGTACTTC.

The CDR3: CASSQSSGSSYNEQFF. The CDR3 nucleotides are TGTGCCAGCAGCCAAAGTAGCGGGAGCTCCTACAATGAGCAGTTCTTC. The chain couples TRBV14 to TRBJ2-1; 9 bases match TRBD2. The germline V gene has CDR1 SGHDN and CDR2 FVKESK. The CDR3 sequence is 16 residues long. The trim removed 2 bases at V and 0 bases at J, leaving 2 bases unmatched.

V usage is TRBV7-3 and J usage is TRBJ2-2, with 8 positions matching TRBD2. The CDR3 consists of 16 residues. Germline assignment: CDR1 SGHTA and CDR2 FQGTGA. J gave up 5 bases and V 5 bases, and 10 bases lay outside the gene matches. CDR3 DNA sequence: TGTGCCAGCAGCCCCATCGGATCTAGCGGGACCGGGGAGCTGTTTTTT. It codes for CASSPIGSSGTGELFF.